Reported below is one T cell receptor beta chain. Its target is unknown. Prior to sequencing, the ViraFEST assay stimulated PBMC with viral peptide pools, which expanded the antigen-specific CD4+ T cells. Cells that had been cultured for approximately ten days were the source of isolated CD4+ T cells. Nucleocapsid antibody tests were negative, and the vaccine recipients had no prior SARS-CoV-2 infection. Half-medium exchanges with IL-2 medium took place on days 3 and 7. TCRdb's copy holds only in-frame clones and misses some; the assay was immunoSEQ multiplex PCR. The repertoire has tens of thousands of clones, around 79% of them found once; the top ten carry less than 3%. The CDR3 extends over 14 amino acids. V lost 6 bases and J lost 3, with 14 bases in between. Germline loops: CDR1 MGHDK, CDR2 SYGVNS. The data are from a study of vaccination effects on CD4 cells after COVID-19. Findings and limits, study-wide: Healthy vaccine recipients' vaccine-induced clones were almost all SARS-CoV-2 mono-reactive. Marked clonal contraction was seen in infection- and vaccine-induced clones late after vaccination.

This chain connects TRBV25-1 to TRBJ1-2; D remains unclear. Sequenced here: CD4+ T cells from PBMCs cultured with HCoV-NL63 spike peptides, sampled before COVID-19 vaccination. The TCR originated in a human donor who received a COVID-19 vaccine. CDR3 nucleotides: TGTGCCAGCAGCGGGCCAACGAGGGACTATGGCTACACCTTC. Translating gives CASSGPTRDYGYTF.